This entry lists 24 T cell receptor beta chains sequenced from one sample in a study of shared clonotypes between healthy human individuals. Sequencing was performed with immunoSEQ multiplex PCR; in TCRdb, only in-frame clones are kept and a portion is missing. The sample contains about 1.5 million clones, roughly 96% of which appear only once. Sequenced: naive CD4+ T cells sorted from blood. The subset here: CD45RA+ positively selected. The receptors were gathered from a man aged 25-45 years in good health.

CDR3 in amino acids: CAAARGAGGKLFF. The CDR3 region has the DNA TGTGCCGCTGCCAGGGGGGCTGGTGGAAAACTGTTTTTT. The chain couples TRBV6-1 to TRBJ1-4, with TRBD1 matching 7 bases. The germline CDR1 and CDR2 sequences are MNHNS and SASEGT. The length of the CDR3 is 13 residues. V lost 11 bases and J lost 10; bases outside the gene matches: 13.

In the case of this clone: Mismatch with germline at one junction end may stem from a read error. The chain has TRBV7-2 and TRBJ2-7; 12 bases align to TRBD2. The CDR3 is made up of 13 amino acids. The germline V gene encodes CDR1 SGHTA and CDR2 FQGNSA. As DNA, the CDR3 is TGTGCCAGCAGCTTCCTGACTAGCGGGAGAAAGGACTTC. Translation: CASSFLTSGRKDF.

V usage is TRBV5-5 and J usage is TRBJ2-7; no clear D gene. The CDR3 has 17 amino acids. V lost 1 base, J lost 0 bases, and 17 bases lay in between. Germline V CDR1 and CDR2: SGHKS, YYEKEE (reference sequence). CDR3 loop: CASSLLGSRTGSYEQYF. The CDR3, as DNA: TGTGCCAGCAGCTTGCTAGGATCTCGAACCGGCTCCTACGAGCAGTACTTC.

The chain has TRBV5-1 and TRBJ2-1; TRBD2 agrees at 10 bases. The CDR3 consists of 16 residues. The germline CDR1 and CDR2 sequences are SGHRS and YFSETQ. Trimming removed 1 base from V and 3 bases from J; junction bases left unmatched: 4. CDR3 sequence (DNA): TGCGCCAGCAGCTTGACTAGCGGGACCATCTACAATGAGCAGTTCTTC. Translating it yields CASSLTSGTIYNEQFF.

V is TRBV5-1 and J is TRBJ2-1, with 9 bases aligning to TRBD1. V trimming: 4 bases; J trimming: 3 bases; junction bases outside the gene matches: 5. Germline assignment: CDR1 SGHRS and CDR2 YFSETQ. This CDR3 spans 15 amino acids. The CDR3 loop reads CASSAGQGYYNEQFF. The CDR3 DNA sequence: TGCGCCAGCAGCGCCGGACAGGGGTACTACAATGAGCAGTTCTTC.

CDR3 nucleotides: TGTGCCAGCAGCCCAGGACAGGGTGACTATGGCTACACCTTC. This codes for CASSPGQGDYGYTF. The chain couples TRBV9 to TRBJ1-2; the match to TRBD1 covers 8 bases. CDR1 SGDLS and CDR2 YYNGEE come from the germline V gene. With 4 bases clipped from V and 3 bases from J, the junction kept 5 bases outside the gene matches. CDR3 length: 14 residues.

The chain is built from TRBV7-9 and TRBJ2-7, with D hard to call. The CDR3 runs to 12 residues. CDR1 is SEHNR, CDR2 FQNEAQ, per germline (reference sequence). Trimming cost V 6 bases and J 0 bases, with 6 bases left between them. CDR3 sequence: CASSYSSYEQYF. The CDR3 DNA follows: TGTGCCAGCAGTTATAGCTCCTACGAGCAGTACTTC.

A note on this clone: Additional DNA sequences in this sample encode the identical CDR3. The gene calls are TRBV5-1 and TRBJ2-2; TRBD2 aligns across 10 bases. The V segment lost 4 bases and the J segment 5 bases; nucleotides outside the gene matches: 5. The germline V gene encodes CDR1 SGHRS and CDR2 YFSETQ. The CDR3 length is 15 residues. CDR3 sequence: CASSPSGRGTGELFF. CDR3 bases: TGCGCCAGCAGCCCCAGCGGGAGGGGGACCGGGGAGCTGTTTTTT.

This clone was seen just once. The CDR3 is CASSLQKTGRMYSGNTIYF. CDR3 bases: TGTGCCAGCAGCCTTCAGAAAACGGGACGGATGTACTCTGGAAACACCATATATTTT. The chain employs TRBV7-9 and TRBJ1-3, with TRBD1 as a possible D gene (5 bases). This CDR3 has 19 amino acids. The V gene's germline CDR1 is SEHNR and CDR2 FQNEAQ (reference sequence). Trimming stripped 5 bases from V and 0 bases from J, with 23 bases between.

V gene TRBV28 combines with J gene TRBJ1-2; the D is unclear. This CDR3 region has 15 residues. Germline V lookup: CDR1 MDHEN, CDR2 SYDVKM. Trimming took 10 bases from V and 2 from J, leaving 20 bases between them. CDR3 region: CAIQPGRTENYGYTF. The CDR3 DNA sequence: TGTGCCATCCAACCCGGCAGGACCGAGAACTATGGCTACACCTTC.

The gene calls are TRBV5-6 and TRBJ1-2; 10 bases line up with TRBD1. CDR3 length: 14 residues. The V segment lost 0 bases and the J segment 7 bases; nucleotides outside the gene matches: 3. Per the germline V gene, CDR1 is SGHDT and CDR2 is YYEEEE. The CDR3 DNA is TGTGCCAGCAGCTTGGTCCGGGACAGGGGTGGCTACACCTTC. It yields the protein CASSLVRDRGGYTF.

This chain joins TRBV18 and TRBJ2-3; 8 nucleotides agree with TRBD1. Germline assignment: CDR1 KGHSH and CDR2 LQKENI. Losses at the gene ends were 0 bases for V and 4 bases for J; bases not matched to a gene: 9. The CDR3 is 17 residues long. The CDR3 is CASSPPLSAGGPDTQYF. The CDR3 nucleotides are TGTGCCAGCTCACCACCGCTCTCGGCAGGGGGCCCAGATACGCAGTATTTT.

This sequence joins TRBV7-9 and TRBJ1-2; no definite D call. Trimming took 5 bases from V and 4 from J, leaving 11 bases between them. Germline lookup yields CDR1 SEHNR and CDR2 FQNEAQ (reference sequence). The CDR3 runs to 13 residues. The CDR3 sequence: CASSRRDFYGYTF. The CDR3 region has the DNA TGTGCCAGCAGCCGCCGGGATTTCTATGGCTACACCTTC.

This chain links TRBV7-3 with TRBJ2-2, with TRBD2 as a possible D gene (6 bases). The CDR3 is 16 amino acids. Germline CDR1 is SGHTA and CDR2 is FQGTGA. V dropped 3 bases and J dropped 0 bases, with 11 bases sitting between them. CDR3 sequence reads: CASSFRRGSNTGELFF. The CDR3 bases are TGTGCCAGCAGCTTCAGGCGGGGATCGAACACCGGGGAGCTGTTTTTT.

This chain uses TRBV6-1 with TRBJ1-5; D gene ambiguous. This CDR3 is built from 14 residues. Deletions cut 2 bases from V and 5 bases from J, with 10 bases between. The germline gives CDR1 MNHNS, CDR2 SASEGT. In DNA, the CDR3 is TGTGCCAGCAGTGAAATAGGTGGGGATCAGCCCCAGCATTTT. As protein: CASSEIGGDQPQHF.

This clone was counted once. This rearrangement joins TRBV5-1 to TRBJ2-1; either TRBD1 or TRBD2 may supply D (6 bases each). Trimming left V 2 bases short and J 10 bases short, with 13 bases between. From germline, CDR1 is SGHRS and CDR2 YFSETQ. This CDR3 has 13 residues. In nucleotides, the CDR3 is TGCGCCAGCAGCTTACAGGGACTCGAGGAGCAGTTCTTC. The encoded protein is CASSLQGLEEQFF.

The chain joins TRBV9 to TRBJ2-3; 8 bases line up with TRBD2. CDR1 is SGDLS, CDR2 YYNGEE, per germline. The CDR3 is 15 residues long. The junction had 8 bases not matched to a gene; V was cut back by 0 bases and J by 8 bases. In nucleotides, the CDR3 is TGTGCCAGCAGCGTAGACCCAAGCGGGGGTGGTACGCAGTATTTT. Protein product: CASSVDPSGGGTQYF.

The genes are TRBV28 and TRBJ2-2, with 7 bases identical to TRBD1. After removal of 6 bases from V and 3 bases from J, the junction contained 7 bases not matched to a gene. Germline V gives CDR1 MDHEN, CDR2 SYDVKM. The CDR3 has 15 amino acids. The CDR3 DNA sequence: TGTGCCAGCAGCCCACAGGGGCCGTACACCGGGGAGCTGTTTTTT. Its protein is CASSPQGPYTGELFF. Based on the CDR3 plus reference TRBV28 and TRBJ2-2, the full variable domain is DVKVTQSSRYLVKRTGEKVFLECVQDMDHENMFWYRQDPGLGLRLIYFSYDVKMKEKGDIPEGYSVSREKKERFSLILESASTNQTSMYLCASSPQGPYTGELFFGEGSRLTVL.

A remark on this clone: Other DNA sequences in this specimen translate into the identical CDR3. The rearrangement joins TRBV28 to TRBJ1-1; D gene ambiguous. The CDR3 has 14 amino acids. Germline V gene sequence: CDR1 MDHEN, CDR2 SYDVKM. V was cut by 4 bases and J by 0 bases, with 9 bases left in between. The CDR3 sequence: CASSSGGLNTEAFF. In DNA form, the CDR3 reads TGTGCCAGCAGTTCCGGAGGGCTGAACACTGAAGCTTTCTTT.

The chain employs TRBV6-1 and TRBJ2-7; the D call may be TRBD1 or TRBD2 (5 bases each). Trimming stripped 1 base from V and 3 bases from J, with 10 bases between. Per germline, CDR1 MNHNS and CDR2 SASEGT. This CDR3 comprises 14 residues. The CDR3 DNA sequence: TGTGCCAGCAGTGAAGGGGGACGGTTCTACGAGCAGTACTTC. Translating it yields CASSEGGRFYEQYF.

This chain links TRBV18 with TRBJ1-5; D may be TRBD1 (6 bases). Germline V gene data show CDR1 as KGHSH and CDR2 as LQKENI. V shed 2 bases and J shed 5 bases, with 13 bases lying between them. This CDR3 spans 15 amino acids. The CDR3 region is CASSPGGQPHQPQHF. The CDR3 nucleotides read TGTGCCAGCTCACCAGGCGGACAGCCGCATCAGCCCCAGCATTTT.

V and J are TRBV9 and TRBJ2-3; 9 bases fit TRBD2. J gave up 0 bases and V 0 bases, and 11 bases lay outside the gene matches. CDR1 is SGDLS and CDR2 is YYNGEE in the germline V gene. The CDR3 contains 19 residues. The CDR3 region is CASSVVPVASGVSTDTQYF. CDR3 DNA: TGTGCCAGCAGCGTAGTGCCGGTCGCTAGCGGGGTTAGCACAGATACGCAGTATTTT.

The chain has TRBV6-6 and TRBJ2-1; 13 bases match TRBD2. V gave up 2 bases and J gave up 7 bases; unmatched junction bases: 5. The CDR3 loop spans 16 amino acids. Germline V gene lookup returns CDR1 MNHNY and CDR2 SVGAGI (reference sequence). The CDR3 DNA reads TGTGCCAGCAGTTACCAACTAGCGGGAGGGCCTAATGAGCAGTTCTTC. It encodes CASSYQLAGGPNEQFF.

The chain carries TRBV7-3 and TRBJ2-5; 9 nucleotides match TRBD2. CDR1 and CDR2 (germline): SGHTA, FQGTGA. With 5 bases clipped from V and 4 bases from J, the junction kept 5 bases outside the gene matches. There are 14 residues in the CDR3. The CDR3 sequence: CASSHNSGGETQYF. CDR3 nucleotides: TGTGCCAGCAGCCATAATAGCGGGGGAGAGACCCAGTACTTC.